The clone carrying this TCR beta chain was counted only a few times. Its antigen is still unknown. The data originate from a study of T cell repertoires in cytomegalovirus infection. The ends were cut back, 2 bases at V and 6 bases at J, with 8 bases in the middle. The CDR3 length is 13 residues. Germline-derived CDR1 and CDR2 are SEHNR and FQNEAQ (reference sequence). One entry per CDR3 protein results from TCRdb running MiXCR on the reads. The table includes about 130,000 distinct CDR3 sequences, approximately 30% detected once. Study conclusions and caveats: Cumulative frequency of public TCR beta families picked out carriers of CMV plus the relevant HLA.

The sample in question was CD8+ T cells from cultured PBMCs, obtained from culture after CMV antigen stimulation. The sequence came from a human donor in good health (CMV status not recorded). Some clones in this sample may be carry-over from other donors' samples. The chain combines TRBV7-9 with TRBJ1-5; D is ambiguous. CDR3 residues: CASSLRSGQPQHF. The CDR3 DNA is TGTGCCAGCAGCTTAAGATCGGGTCAGCCCCAGCATTTT. The full variable domain, in which reference TRBV7-9 and TRBJ1-5 provide the parts outside the CDR3, is DTGVSQNPRHKITKRGQNVTFRCDPISEHNRLYWYRQTLGQGPEFLTYFQNEAQLEKSRLLSDRFSAERPKGSFSTLEIQRTEQGDSAMYLCASSLRSGQPQHFGDGTRLSIL.